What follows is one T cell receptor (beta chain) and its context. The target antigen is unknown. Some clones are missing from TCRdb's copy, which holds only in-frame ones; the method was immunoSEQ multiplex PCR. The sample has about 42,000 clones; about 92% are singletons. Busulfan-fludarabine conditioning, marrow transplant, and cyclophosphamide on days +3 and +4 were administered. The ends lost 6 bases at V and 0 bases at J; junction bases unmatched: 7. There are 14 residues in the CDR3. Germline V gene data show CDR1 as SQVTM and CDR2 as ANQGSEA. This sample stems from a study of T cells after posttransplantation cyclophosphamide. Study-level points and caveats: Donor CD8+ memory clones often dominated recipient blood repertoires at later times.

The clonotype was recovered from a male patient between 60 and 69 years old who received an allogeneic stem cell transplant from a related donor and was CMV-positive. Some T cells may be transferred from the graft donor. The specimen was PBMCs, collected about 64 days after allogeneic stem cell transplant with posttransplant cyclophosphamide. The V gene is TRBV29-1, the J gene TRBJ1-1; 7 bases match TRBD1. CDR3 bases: TGCAGCGTCCGGGACAGAACGATGAACACTGAAGCTTTCTTT. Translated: CSVRDRTMNTEAFF.